The rows below give T cell receptor beta chains drawn from one sample of a study of identical twins. TCRdb independently ran MiXCR on the 5' RACE reads; one entry per CDR3 protein. Altogether approximately 690,000 distinct CDR3 sequences are present, around 5.7% being singletons, with the ten largest covering 1.5% to 2%. The sample comprised naive T cells sorted from blood. These receptors originate from a man younger than 30 in good health. Each CDR3 is given with its conserved first and last residue. Each record gives: V gene, J gene, CDR3 protein.

V: TRBV3-1; J: TRBJ2-5; CDR3: CASSPSPGETQYF
V: TRBV27; J: TRBJ1-2; CDR3: CASSPPGGRVGYTF
V: TRBV4-2; J: TRBJ1-1; CDR3: CASSQGKGDTEAFF
V: TRBV5-1; J: TRBJ2-5; CDR3: CASSLEASGTQETQYF
V: TRBV5-1; J: TRBJ2-2; CDR3: CASSPGGPRAGELFF
V: TRBV5-1; J: TRBJ1-1; CDR3: CASSKTRRPASNTEAFF
V: TRBV5-1; J: TRBJ2-7; CDR3: CASSLTMNLYEQYF
V: TRBV5-5; J: TRBJ1-5; CDR3: CASSLLDSQYQPQHF
V: TRBV7-9; J: TRBJ2-1; CDR3: CASSPSPGDLAYNEQFF
V: TRBV20-1; J: TRBJ1-2; CDR3: CSARDDRWRVDYTF
V: TRBV6-2/TRBV6-3; J: TRBJ1-1; CDR3: CASSSLSIVMNTEAFF
V: TRBV7-2; J: TRBJ2-3; CDR3: CASSAVWGTDTQYF
V: TRBV12-3/TRBV12-4; J: TRBJ2-1; CDR3: CASSFERGGHNEQFF
V: TRBV12-3/TRBV12-4; J: TRBJ1-4; CDR3: CASRSGVTNEKLFF